The source of this TCR beta chain is a study of cytomegalovirus exposure and HLA in healthy donors. Points from the study as a whole: When analyzed later, the rates of TCR association showed variation by HLA locus, with DRB1 the most and HLA-C the fewest. HLA alleles were associated with 16,000 or so TCR beta sequences in a later analysis at 0.05 false discovery rate.

Trimming shortened V by 4 bases and J by 8 bases, and 23 bases separated the two germline ends. In germline, CDR1 is SGHVS, CDR2 FQNEAQ. CDR3 length: 17 amino acids. With 60 Vbeta and 13 Jbeta primers, the PCR was carried out. TCRdb's copy holds only in-frame clones and misses some; the assay was immunoSEQ multiplex PCR. Among roughly 250,000 clones, about four fifths were seen once, and the ten largest hold about 2%. Concerning this clone: The antigen is undetermined.

The origin of this receptor is a woman aged 40 to 50 in good health and CMV-seropositive. The sample consisted of PBMCs. The rearrangement links TRBV7-8 to TRBJ1-4; possible D gene TRBD1, 5 bases. The CDR3: CASSSRGSPRDREKLFF. In DNA form, the CDR3 reads TGTGCCAGCAGCTCTAGGGGTTCCCCTAGAGATCGGGAAAAACTGTTTTTT. Using reference TRBV7-8 and TRBJ1-4 for the parts outside the CDR3, the full variable domain is GAGVSQSPRYKVAKRGQDVALRCDPISGHVSLFWYQQALGQGPEFLTYFQNEAQLDKSGLPSDRFFAERPEGSVSTLKIQRTQQEDSAVYLCASSSRGSPRDREKLFFGSGTQLSVL.